This TCR beta chain was captured in a study of blood T cell repertoires in COVID-19. Turning to the study itself: In each case, the material was cDNA or gDNA derived from T cells, B-cell-depleted T cells, or PBMCs.

Study processing details: Amplification of reference gene primers provided the estimated nucleated cell counts. Data came from immunoSEQ multiplex PCR; TCRdb stores just in-frame clones and leaves some out. Clone size and the V and J calls come from that table; the DNA yielded D and trimming. The sample lists 200,000 to 250,000 clones; about 88% were seen once. The CDR3 totals 15 residues. Germline values: CDR1 ENHRY, CDR2 SYGVKD. V was pared by 2 bases and J by 1 base, with 0 bases of the junction left unmatched. Participants spanned ages about 18 to 90 years and resided in some 22 US areas. Cohort allocation depended upon clinical history that participants reported.

Sequencing used PBMCs or T cells enriched from blood (not recorded which). The rearrangement joins TRBV10-3 to TRBJ2-3, with 10 positions matching TRBD1. This TCR was sampled from a woman younger than 45 who had recovered from COVID-19. The CDR3 here is CAISEGTGGTDTQYF. The CDR3 coding sequence is TGTGCCATCAGTGAGGGGACAGGGGGCACAGATACGCAGTATTTT.